Included here is one TCR beta chain sequence, with context. CDR3 length: 15 residues. V was clipped by 0 bases and J by 2 bases, with 11 bases between them. From germline, CDR1 is SGHDN and CDR2 FVKESK. The sample is drawn from a study of T cell changes during pregnancy in multiple sclerosis. Assay: immunoSEQ multiplex PCR; the TCRdb copy retains only in-frame clones and omits some. Seen here are several thousand clones, around 90% observed once, and the top ten hold approximately 10%. This TCR came from a female donor in good health, enrolled as a control in a pregnancy study. The chain combines TRBV14 with TRBJ2-7; D gene ambiguous. Sequences were derived from CD8+ T cells from peripheral blood mononuclear cells, sampled in the first trimester of pregnancy. CDR3 residues: CASSQDGNRPYEQYF. As DNA, the CDR3 is TGTGCCAGCAGCCAAGATGGCAACCGTCCCTACGAGCAGTACTTC.